What follows is one T cell receptor (beta chain) and its context. V lost 2 bases to trimming and J lost 4 bases, with 12 bases between them. Germline V CDR1 and CDR2: MNHNS, SASEGT. The length of the CDR3 is 15 residues. This sample was taken from a study of control samples from healthy donors and cancer patients. This table comes from immunoSEQ multiplex PCR, and its TCRdb copy is limited to in-frame clones, with some not included. Counted here are some 110,000 clones, about 94% occurring once; the ten biggest clones make up approximately 2.5%. The sample was blood. The chain uses TRBV6-1 and TRBJ1-5; no reliable D call. The receptor comes from a man aged 25-40 years in good health. CDR3 sequence reads: CASSEYREGNQPQHF. CDR3 DNA sequence: TGTGCCAGCAGTGAATATAGGGAGGGAAATCAGCCCCAGCATTTT.